These T cell receptor beta chains were read from a single sample in a study of shared clonotypes between healthy human individuals. The data were produced by immunoSEQ multiplex PCR, yet TCRdb's version contains in-frame clones alone and is incomplete. In the table there are over a million clones, about 76% of which are singletons. The sample comprised memory CD4+ T cells sorted from blood. These receptors were collected from a man aged 18 to 35 in good health. The CDR3 runs from the conserved cysteine through the conserved F or W. A D gene is named only where the DNA matches it firmly. The size field is filled for only some rows; it gives once, few, many or a size class.

CDR3 protein	CDR3 DNA	clone size	V gene	J gene	D gene
CASSFGEGGTNGYTF	TGTGCCAGCAGCTTTGGGGAGGGGGGCACTAATGGCTACACCTTC	few	TRBV7-8	TRBJ1-2	-
CAWDRGQETQYF	TGTGCCTGGGACAGGGGGCAAGAGACCCAGTACTTC	-	TRBV30	TRBJ2-5	TRBD1
CASIKTSGGAGETQYF	TGTGCCAGCATCAAGACTAGCGGGGGGGCCGGTGAGACCCAGTACTTC	once	TRBV7-9	TRBJ2-5	TRBD2
CAWSADRVNTEAFF	TGTGCCTGGAGCGCTGACAGGGTGAACACTGAAGCTTTCTTT	-	TRBV30	TRBJ1-1	TRBD1
CASSTGGENEQYF	TGTGCCAGCAGTACGGGGGGGGAAAACGAGCAGTACTTC	-	TRBV6-5	TRBJ2-7	TRBD2
CASSLGVEGGQYF	TGTGCCAGCAGTTTAGGGGTTGAGGGAGGGCAGTATTTT	-	TRBV28	TRBJ2-3	-
CSGETTMNTEAFF	TGCAGCGGGGAAACTACAATGAACACTGAAGCCTTCTTT	-	TRBV29-1	TRBJ1-1	-
CASRSSTGFNEQFF	TGTGCCAGCAGATCCTCTACAGGTTTTAATGAGCAGTTCTTC	-	TRBV27	TRBJ2-1	-
CASSDARPGANVLTF	TGTGCCAGCAGTGATGCGAGACCTGGGGCCAACGTCCTGACTTTC	once	TRBV25-1	TRBJ2-6	-
CASSRTSGSSYEQYF	TGTGCCAGCAGTCGGACTAGCGGAAGCTCCTACGAGCAGTACTTC	-	TRBV7-2	TRBJ2-7	TRBD2
CASSPTGTGAYGYTF	TGTGCCAGCAGCCCAACCGGGACAGGGGCCTATGGCTACACCTTC	-	TRBV6-6	TRBJ1-2	TRBD1
CASSIGSNIKGYTF	TGTGCCAGTAGTATAGGGAGTAACATTAAGGGCTACACCTTC	-	TRBV19	TRBJ1-2	-
CASSEHRGRYGNQPQHF	TGTGCCAGCAGTGAACACAGGGGAAGGTATGGCAATCAGCCCCAGCATTTT	-	TRBV2	TRBJ1-5	TRBD1
CASSLDRLAGVGEQYF	TGTGCCAGCAGCTTAGATAGGCTAGCGGGAGTGGGCGAGCAGTACTTC	many	TRBV11-2	TRBJ2-7	TRBD2
CASRPTGGGSETQYF	TGTGCCAGCAGGCCCACTGGCGGGGGTAGTGAGACCCAGTACTTC	-	TRBV2	TRBJ2-5	TRBD2
CASSLPVSTDTQYF	TGTGCCAGCAGCTTACCCGTAAGCACAGATACGCAGTATTTT	-	TRBV7-9	TRBJ2-3	-
CASSLAGTVTGELFF	TGTGCCAGCAGCTTAGCGGGGACAGTTACCGGGGAGCTGTTTTTT	-	TRBV7-9	TRBJ2-2	TRBD1
CASSFVHLSNYGYTF	TGTGCCAGCAGTTTTGTCCACCTAAGTAACTATGGCTACACCTTC	-	TRBV28	TRBJ1-2	-
CASGRSLEKLFF	TGTGCCAGCGGGAGGAGCCTCGAAAAACTGTTTTTT	-	TRBV6-1	TRBJ1-4	-
CASSRRGTSYEQYF	TGTGCCAGTAGCCGGCGGGGGACTTCCTACGAGCAGTACTTC	-	TRBV19	TRBJ2-7	TRBD2
CARSFGGATLNEQFF	TGTGCCAGAAGCTTCGGGGGGGCGACCCTCAATGAGCAGTTCTTC	once	TRBV5-3	TRBJ2-1	TRBD2
CASSELGGNSPLHF	TGTGCCAGCAGTGAATTGGGTGGTAATTCACCCCTCCACTTT	few	TRBV6-1	TRBJ1-6	-
CASSVGEQDLNYGYTF	TGTGCCAGCAGCGTAGGAGAACAGGACCTAAACTATGGCTACACCTTC	-	TRBV9	TRBJ1-2	-
CASSSSGGLYEQYF	TGTGCCAGCAGTTCTAGCGGGGGACTCTACGAGCAGTACTTC	-	TRBV28	TRBJ2-7	TRBD2
CASREAGYEQYF	TGTGCCAGCAGGGAGGCCGGATACGAGCAGTACTTC	-	TRBV2	TRBJ2-7	-
CASSSQENTEAFF	TGTGCCAGCAGCTCTCAGGAAAACACTGAAGCTTTCTTT	-	TRBV7-3	TRBJ1-1	-
CASSQDLGQGNIQYF	TGCGCCAGCAGCCAAGATCTTGGTCAGGGGAACATTCAGTACTTC	once	TRBV4-1	TRBJ2-4	-
CSRDTGAEAFF	TGCAGCCGGGACACGGGAGCTGAAGCTTTCTTT	few	TRBV29-1	TRBJ1-1	-
CASSLDLKQYEQYF	TGTGCCAGCAGCTTAGATCTGAAACAGTACGAGCAGTACTTC	-	TRBV11-2	TRBJ2-7	-
CASSVRQVKNTEAFF	TGTGCCAGTAGTGTTCGACAGGTAAAGAACACTGAAGCTTTCTTT	many	TRBV19	TRBJ1-1	-
CASSPNRDTEAFF	TGTGCCAGCTCACCAAACAGAGACACTGAAGCTTTCTTT	-	TRBV18	TRBJ1-1	-
CATSPGGGRAFYEQYF	TGTGCCACCAGCCCCGGTGGCGGGAGGGCCTTCTACGAGCAGTACTTC	-	TRBV15	TRBJ2-7	TRBD2
CASRSRDRGTNEQYF	TGTGCCAGCAGGAGCCGGGACAGGGGGACCAACGAGCAGTACTTC	once	TRBV28	TRBJ2-7	TRBD1
CASSISTGSPSTGELFF	TGCGCCAGCAGCATATCAACAGGGTCCCCTAGCACCGGGGAGCTGTTTTTT	-	TRBV5-1	TRBJ2-2	-
CASSFGSHGTARYEQYF	TGTGCCAGCAGTTTTGGATCCCATGGGACAGCTAGATACGAGCAGTACTTC	once	TRBV27	TRBJ2-7	TRBD1
CASSLASGTSGEQYF	TGTGCCAGCAGCTTAGCCTCCGGGACTAGCGGGGAGCAGTACTTC	-	TRBV7-2	TRBJ2-7	TRBD2
CASSLAPGRTEAFF	TGTGCCAGCAGCTTAGCACCGGGTAGAACTGAAGCTTTCTTT	-	TRBV7-2	TRBJ1-1	-
CASRLMGEQFF	TGTGCCAGCAGACTTATGGGGGAGCAGTTCTTC	-	TRBV6-5	TRBJ2-1	-
CASSLEPRPSPLTGELFF	TGCGCCAGCAGCTTGGAACCACGTCCTAGCCCTCTGACCGGGGAGCTGTTTTTT	once	TRBV5-1	TRBJ2-2	-
CASSLDGTGGETQYF	TGTGCCAGCAGCTTAGATGGGACAGGGGGAGAGACCCAGTACTTC	-	TRBV11-2	TRBJ2-5	TRBD1
CASSFRTGLYEQYF	TGTGCCAGCAGCTTCCGAACAGGGTTATACGAGCAGTACTTC	-	TRBV7-2	TRBJ2-7	-
CASSYFGEETQYF	TGTGCCAGCAGTTATTTTGGTGAAGAGACCCAGTACTTC	-	TRBV6-6	TRBJ2-5	-